The 13 T cell receptor beta chains in this list originate from one sample, sequenced in a study of cytomegalovirus exposure and HLA in healthy donors. The PCR contained 60 Vbeta and 13 Jbeta primers. The repertoire was sequenced with immunoSEQ multiplex PCR; TCRdb's copy has only in-frame clones and lacks some. The sample shows fewer than 70,000 clones, 80% of them seen only once. The material sequenced was PBMCs. The source is a middle-aged woman in good health and CMV-seronegative.

The chain carries TRBV6-6 and TRBJ1-5; D remains ambiguous. The CDR3 consists of 13 residues. Germline CDR1 reads MNHNY; CDR2 reads SVGAGI (reference sequence). V lost 0 bases, J lost 8 bases, and 8 bases lay in between. CDR3 sequence (DNA): TGTGCCAGCAGTTACTCTCTGCGGGAGCCCCAGCATTTT. Its translation: CASSYSLREPQHF.

This clone came up once. This sequence joins TRBV6-1 and TRBJ2-1; 8 bases match TRBD1. This CDR3 is 13 amino acids long. Trimming at V came to 7 bases and at J to 12 bases, leaving 11 bases not matched to a gene. Germline lookup yields CDR1 MNHNS and CDR2 SASEGT. CDR3 DNA sequence: TGTGCCAGCATCGGCAGGGGGCCCGGAGGGCAGTTCTTC. Translating gives CASIGRGPGGQFF.

The genes are TRBV28 and TRBJ2-7; D may be TRBD1 (6 bases). Germline loops: CDR1 MDHEN, CDR2 SYDVKM. CDR3 length: 14 residues. The V end lost 4 bases, the J end lost 6 bases, and 16 bases lay between the germline ends. The CDR3 region is CASSSSGTSTEQYF. In nucleotides, the CDR3 is TGTGCCAGCAGTTCTTCCGGGACAAGTACCGAGCAGTACTTC.

This chain links TRBV18 with TRBJ2-2; 13 positions match TRBD2. Germline CDR1 reads KGHSH; CDR2 reads LQKENI. Trimming cost V 1 base and J 0 bases; bases outside gene matches: 5. CDR3 size: 19 residues. The CDR3 region has the DNA TGTGCCAGCTCACCACATCAACTAGCGGGAGGGACGAACACCGGGGAGCTGTTTTTT. Translated, it gives CASSPHQLAGGTNTGELFF.

The chain couples TRBV2 to TRBJ1-2; TRBD1 might be the D (6 bases). Trimming left V 6 bases short and J 5 bases short, with 16 bases between. The germline gives CDR1 SNHLY, CDR2 FYNNEI. The CDR3 loop spans 14 amino acids. CDR3: CASRESQGTYGYTF. CDR3 bases: TGTGCCAGCAGGGAATCTCAGGGGACGTATGGCTACACCTTC.

The chain carries TRBV5-4 and TRBJ2-2; D uncertain. CDR1 and CDR2 (germline): SGHNT, YYREEE (reference sequence). Trimming pared 4 bases from V and 7 bases from J, leaving 20 bases between. The CDR3 totals 16 residues. This chain's CDR3 is CASSPVSIVLSGELFF. For the CDR3, the DNA is TGTGCCAGCAGCCCCGTTTCTATAGTCTTAAGCGGGGAGCTGTTTTTT.

This clone was detected only a few times. The chain employs TRBV28 and TRBJ2-1; weak D call: TRBD2 (6 bases). The V end was cut by 2 bases, the J end by 0 bases, with 11 bases between. Germline lookup yields CDR1 MDHEN and CDR2 SYDVKM. The CDR3 totals 16 residues. DNA of the CDR3: TGTGCCAGCAGTTTAAGGGGAGGTCGCTCCTACAATGAGCAGTTCTTC. Its protein is CASSLRGGRSYNEQFF.

CDR3 DNA: TGTGCCAGCTCCAAACAGGGGGCTAATGAAAAACTGTTTTTT. Its translation is CASSKQGANEKLFF. The chain uses TRBV27 and TRBJ1-4; 8 bases line up with TRBD1. The V gene end was trimmed by 8 bases and the J gene end by 3 bases; junction bases not matched to a gene: 5. Germline V gene lookup returns CDR1 MNHEY and CDR2 SMNVEV (reference sequence). The CDR3 has 14 amino acids.

CDR3: CASSSPGGQNTGELFF. DNA for the CDR3: TGCGCCAGCAGCTCCCCTGGCGGACAGAACACCGGGGAGCTGTTTTTT. The V gene is TRBV5-1, the J gene TRBJ2-2, with D possibly TRBD1 on 5 matching bases. The CDR3 loop spans 16 amino acids. V lost 3 bases and J lost 1, with 13 bases in between. Germline V gene data show CDR1 as SGHRS and CDR2 as YFSETQ.

In this sample, this clone turned up once. CDR3 sequence: CSAEDRLQETQYF. The CDR3 DNA is TGCAGCGCCGAAGACAGGCTCCAAGAGACCCAGTACTTC. The genes are TRBV29-1 and TRBJ2-5; D perhaps matches TRBD1 (6 bases). The CDR3 runs 13 residues. CDR1 is SQVTM and CDR2 is ANQGSEA in the germline V gene. The V gene lost 7 bases and the J gene lost 1 base, with 13 bases spanning the gap.

This chain connects TRBV15 to TRBJ2-7; 7 nucleotides align to TRBD2. There are 15 residues in the CDR3. Germline V CDR1 and CDR2: LNHNV, YYDKDF (reference sequence). The ends lost 1 base at V and 7 bases at J; junction bases unmatched: 10. The CDR3 here is CATSRASGTSGEQYF. CDR3 coding DNA: TGTGCCACCAGCAGAGCCAGCGGGACGTCTGGGGAGCAGTACTTC.

In nucleotides, the CDR3 is TGTGCCAGCAGCTCTTCCGGGACAGTCCTCCGAGATACGCAGTATTTT. As protein: CASSSSGTVLRDTQYF. V is TRBV9 and J is TRBJ2-3; 7 nucleotides line up with TRBD1. Germline CDR1 is SGDLS and CDR2 is YYNGEE. V gave up 4 bases and J gave up 5 bases; unmatched junction bases: 13. The CDR3 totals 16 residues.

The V call is TRBV15, the J call TRBJ2-1; 7 bases match TRBD1. The V gene end was trimmed by 5 bases and the J gene end by 4 bases; junction bases not matched to a gene: 8. Germline CDR1 and CDR2: LNHNV and YYDKDF (reference sequence). The CDR3 has 15 residues. Written as DNA, the CDR3 is TGTGCCACCAGCGGATCGGGACAGCCTTACAATGAGCAGTTCTTC. Protein sequence: CATSGSGQPYNEQFF. Using reference TRBV15 and TRBJ2-1 for the parts outside the CDR3, the full variable domain is DAMVIQNPRYQVTQFGKPVTLSCSQTLNHNVMYWYQQKSSQAPKLLFHYYDKDFNNEADTPDNFQSRRPNTSFCFLDIRSPGLGDTAMYLCATSGSGQPYNEQFFGPGTRLTVL.